One and the same sample provided the 21 T cell receptor beta chains below, sequenced in a study of T cell responses to AZD1222 COVID-19 vaccine (dated by TCRdb to the early 2020s). Library generation was performed with the immunoSEQ multiplex PCR assay. The table comes from immuneACCESS by way of TCRdb, which keeps in-frame sequences with V and J called. Part of the clones is missing from these tables; in studies checked, under half for an unresolved V gene and the rest for unknown reasons. The sample has 110,000 to 150,000 clones on record, 80% to 95% of them singletons. 1.5% to 2% of the sample lies in the top ten. This sample's time point label indicates: baseline before first vaccination. Sequences were derived from peripheral blood, sampled on day 0 of AZD1222 vaccination. All receptors come from an adult in good health.

The chain is built from TRBV9 and TRBJ1-1; unclear D gene. This CDR3 has 16 amino acids. Per the germline V gene, CDR1 is SGDLS and CDR2 is YYNGEE. V was cut by 0 bases and J by 3 bases, with 15 bases left in between. Here the CDR3 reads CASSVEGSQEDTEAFF. Written as DNA, the CDR3 is TGTGCCAGCAGCGTAGAAGGCTCCCAGGAGGACACTGAAGCTTTCTTT.

The chain is built from TRBV18 and TRBJ2-7, with no clear D. The CDR3 is made up of 14 amino acids. Trimming pared 3 bases from V and 3 bases from J, leaving 12 bases between. Per the germline V gene, CDR1 is KGHSH and CDR2 is LQKENI. DNA for the CDR3: TGTGCCAGCTCACCGTCCATAACCTTCTACGAGCAGTACTTC. The encoded protein is CASSPSITFYEQYF.

J is TRBJ1-6 and V is TRBV2; the D gene is possibly TRBD1 (5 bases). V lost 8 bases and J lost 6, with 11 bases in between. CDR1 is SNHLY, CDR2 FYNNEI, per germline. The CDR3 covers 13 residues. The CDR3 region is CASQGQSNSPLHF. For the CDR3, the DNA is TGTGCCAGCCAGGGCCAGAGTAATTCACCCCTCCACTTT.

This chain connects TRBV18 to TRBJ2-1; TRBD2 matches 14 bases. The CDR3 totals 19 residues. The trim removed 6 bases at V and 4 bases at J, leaving 14 bases unmatched. CDR1 is KGHSH and CDR2 is LQKENI in the germline V gene. In DNA, the CDR3 is TGTGCCAGCTCCCCGGGACTAGCGGGAGCCCACTTCCTTTACAATGAGCAGTTCTTC. Residues: CASSPGLAGAHFLYNEQFF.

The V and J genes are TRBV24-1 and TRBJ2-1, with a weak D call TRBD1 (6 bases). The CDR3 consists of 14 residues. Trimming removed 7 bases from V and 0 bases from J, with 9 bases in between. CDR1 KGHDR and CDR2 SFDVKD come from the germline V gene. The CDR3 protein is CATRGANSYNEQFF. CDR3 nucleotide sequence: TGTGCCACCAGGGGGGCGAACTCCTACAATGAGCAGTTCTTC.

This clone has more than one count but fewer than ten. This chain joins TRBV4-1 and TRBJ1-2, with D perhaps TRBD1 (5 bases). Germline V gives CDR1 MGHRA, CDR2 YSYEKL. CDR3 length: 14 amino acids. Trimming stripped 3 bases from V and 2 bases from J, with 10 bases between. The CDR3 protein is CASSHRQKNYGYTF. The CDR3 region has the DNA TGCGCCAGCAGCCATAGACAGAAAAACTATGGCTACACCTTC.

The gene calls are TRBV27 and TRBJ2-5; D might be TRBD2 (5 bases). V gave up 10 bases and J gave up 2 bases, with 17 bases separating them. Germline loops: CDR1 MNHEY, CDR2 SMNVEV (reference sequence). CDR3 length: 14 residues. The CDR3 loop reads CATREGLFQETQYF. The CDR3 DNA sequence: TGTGCCACCAGAGAAGGACTCTTTCAAGAGACCCAGTACTTC.

CDR3 protein: CASSQGRGRKNTEAFF. The DNA of the CDR3 is TGTGCCAGCAGCCAGGGGCGGGGACGGAAGAACACTGAAGCTTTCTTT. V and J are TRBV11-2 and TRBJ1-1; weak D call: TRBD1 (6 bases). This CDR3 is built from 16 residues. The V gene lost 5 bases and the J gene lost 1 base, with 17 bases spanning the gap. The germline V gene encodes CDR1 SGHAT and CDR2 FQNNGV.

The chain links TRBV28 to TRBJ2-1, with 7 bases that match TRBD2. There are 13 residues in the CDR3. J was trimmed by 5 bases and V by 8 bases; bases with no gene match: 6. Germline assignment: CDR1 MDHEN and CDR2 SYDVKM. The CDR3 region is CASRSGGNNEQFF. In nucleotides, the CDR3 is TGTGCCAGCCGATCGGGGGGTAACAATGAGCAGTTCTTC.

The V and J genes are TRBV6-5 and TRBJ2-5; D possibly matches TRBD1 or TRBD2 (5 bases each). Germline lookup yields CDR1 MNHEY and CDR2 SVGAGI. This CDR3 has 15 amino acids. V was shortened by 5 bases and J by 1 base, with 14 bases between the two germline ends. The CDR3 nucleotides are TGTGCCAGCAGTACTCATCCGGGGCCCCAAGAGACCCAGTACTTC. Translation gives CASSTHPGPQETQYF.

V gene TRBV5-1 combines with J gene TRBJ1-2; 7 bases line up with TRBD1. Germline CDR1 reads SGHRS; CDR2 reads YFSETQ. Trimming cost V 4 bases and J 4 bases; bases outside gene matches: 10. The CDR3 is 15 residues long. The CDR3 is CASSPGQAAGYGYTF. The CDR3 nucleotides read TGCGCCAGCAGCCCCGGACAGGCAGCGGGCTATGGCTACACCTTC.

This sequence joins TRBV20-1 and TRBJ2-7; no firm D call. Germline V gene sequence: CDR1 DFQATT, CDR2 SNEGSKA (reference sequence). CDR3 length: 11 residues. V was trimmed by 3 bases and J by 5 bases, leaving 8 bases between them. This chain's CDR3 is CSASFWNEQYF. CDR3 DNA: TGCAGTGCTAGTTTCTGGAACGAGCAGTACTTC.

The chain recombines TRBV2 with TRBJ2-3; D unclear. Germline CDR1 and CDR2: SNHLY and FYNNEI. Trimming removed 5 bases at V and 2 bases at J, with 8 bases between. The CDR3 totals 13 residues. The CDR3 protein is CASSPLITDTQYF. CDR3 sequence (DNA): TGTGCCAGCAGTCCTCTAATCACAGATACGCAGTATTTT.

This clone was found once. V gene TRBV4-1 combines with J gene TRBJ1-4, with 11 bases matching TRBD1. J gave up 12 bases and V 2 bases, and 11 bases lay outside the gene matches. The CDR3 contains 16 residues. Germline CDR1 is MGHRA and CDR2 is YSYEKL. This chain's CDR3 is CASSQIGRDRGEQLFF. CDR3 in DNA: TGCGCCAGCAGCCAAATCGGCCGGGACAGGGGGGAGCAACTGTTTTTT.

This clone has just a few counts. This chain joins TRBV6-5 and TRBJ2-5; D gene unclear. Trimming cost V 10 bases and J 5 bases, with 11 bases left between them. CDR3 length: 11 amino acids. Germline lookup yields CDR1 MNHEY and CDR2 SVGAGI. The CDR3 DNA sequence: TGTGCCACTTTGGAGTGGGAGACCCAGTACTTC. Translating it yields CATLEWETQYF.

The chain is built from TRBV6-6 and TRBJ1-3, with D unresolved. Germline CDR1 reads MNHNY; CDR2 reads SVGAGI (reference sequence). Trimming stripped 6 bases from V and 4 bases from J, with 13 bases between. This CDR3 contains 14 residues. For the CDR3, the DNA is TGTGCCAGCAGCCAGGAAATGGGGGGAAACACCATATATTTT. Translated: CASSQEMGGNTIYF.

V usage is TRBV11-2 and J usage is TRBJ1-3; D not resolved. The CDR3 loop spans 13 amino acids. Trimming cost V 3 bases and J 4 bases, with 7 bases left between them. Germline V gene lookup returns CDR1 SGHAT and CDR2 FQNNGV. The CDR3 reads CASSLGGGNTIYF. CDR3 coding DNA: TGTGCCAGCAGCTTGGGAGGCGGAAACACCATATATTTT.

This chain connects TRBV7-6 to TRBJ2-2, with D possibly being TRBD2 (5 bases). Trimming took 1 base from V and 6 from J, leaving 6 bases between them. This CDR3 comprises 13 residues. Looked up from germline, CDR1 is SGHVS and CDR2 is FNYEAQ. Here the CDR3 DNA reads TGTGCCAGCAGCTTAGACGGGGCCGGGGAGCTGTTTTTT. Protein product: CASSLDGAGELFF.

The gene calls are TRBV19 and TRBJ1-1; D is undetermined. CDR3 length: 14 residues. Germline V gene sequence: CDR1 LNHDA, CDR2 SQIVND (reference sequence). V dropped 3 bases and J dropped 5 bases, with 13 bases sitting between them. CDR3 nucleotide sequence: TGTGCCAGTAGTATTAGTCCTTCCAGAACTGAAGCTTTCTTT. Translation gives CASSISPSRTEAFF.

This clone was counted once. For the CDR3, the DNA is TGTGCCAGCGGGCGAACTGAAGCTTTCTTT. As protein: CASGRTEAFF. The genes are TRBV28 and TRBJ1-1; D uncertain. Germline CDR1 MDHEN, CDR2 SYDVKM. The V end lost 8 bases, the J end lost 5 bases, and 6 bases lay between the germline ends. The CDR3 contains 10 residues. Drawing the rest from reference TRBV28 and TRBJ1-1, the complete variable domain is DVKVTQSSRYLVKRTGEKVFLECVQDMDHENMFWYRQDPGLGLRLIYFSYDVKMKEKGDIPEGYSVSREKKERFSLILESASTNQTSMYLCASGRTEAFFGQGTRLTVV.

The J gene is TRBJ2-5, the V gene TRBV28, with TRBD2 matching 15 bases. V trimming: 2 bases; J trimming: 11 bases; junction bases outside the gene matches: 6. Germline V gene data show CDR1 as MDHEN and CDR2 as SYDVKM. This CDR3 region has 15 residues. CDR3 region: CASSLPGTSGRPQYF. CDR3 DNA: TGTGCCAGCAGTTTACCCGGGACTAGCGGGAGGCCTCAGTACTTC.